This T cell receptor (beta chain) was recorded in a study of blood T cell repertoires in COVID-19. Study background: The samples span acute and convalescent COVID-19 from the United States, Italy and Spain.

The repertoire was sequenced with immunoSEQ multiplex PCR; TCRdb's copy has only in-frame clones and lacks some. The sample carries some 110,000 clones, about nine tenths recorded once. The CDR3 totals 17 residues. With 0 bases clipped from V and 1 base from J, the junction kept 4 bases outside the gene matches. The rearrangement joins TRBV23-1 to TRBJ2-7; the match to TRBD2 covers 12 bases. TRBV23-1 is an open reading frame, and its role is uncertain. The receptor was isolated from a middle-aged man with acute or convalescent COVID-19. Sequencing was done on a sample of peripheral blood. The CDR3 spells CASSQSELAGGSYEQYF. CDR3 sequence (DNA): TGCGCCAGCAGTCAATCGGAACTAGCGGGAGGTTCCTACGAGCAGTACTTC.